This entry describes one TCR beta chain. What this receptor recognizes is not known. No base-level quality is on record; no much larger clone is a single base apart. In the prospective study, participants were roughly 18 to 100 years old, resided in about 25 geographic areas of the United States, and were enrolled through a virtual design. Cohort assignment in the prospective study relied on participant-reported clinical history from a screening survey and a study questionnaire. For ImmuneRACE Cohort 3, a participant was defined as recovered based on two consecutive negative NP/OP PCR tests, clearance by a healthcare professional, or resolution of symptoms. Each participant in the prospective study had whole blood, serum and a nasopharyngeal or oropharyngeal swab collected by mobile phlebotomists. Additional blood draws and questionnaires over a roughly two-month period could optionally be provided by prospective study participants. Before DNA extraction, prospective study blood samples were shipped either frozen or at room temperature.

The source of the sample is a study of blood T cell repertoires in COVID-19 (TCRdb year 2020). Background for the entire study: The collaborator samples originated in the United States, Italy and Spain and spanned the acute and convalescent phases of COVID-19. The prospective study material was composed of cDNA or gDNA derived from T cells, B-cell-depleted T cells, or PBMCs. Subjects who had been exposed to COVID-19, were actively infected with it, or had recovered from it provided the deeply sampled blood TCRbeta repertoires that made up the dataset. The repertoires were made available in a free public database intended to serve as a resource for research on the immune response to SARS-CoV-2. The samples were drawn from the first 160 participants of the ongoing ImmuneRACE study and from over 950 subjects provided by 6 global collaborators. Sample metadata almost always included a de-identified subject ID, COVID-19 status, age in years and sex. Where available, HLA class I and class II types were taken from metadata supplied by the sample provider and were not determined by assay-based typing. Study-wide findings and limitations: The quantity of clinical and demographic metadata differed by source and by participant and was supplied without curation.

The immunoSEQ Assay, a bias-controlled multiplex PCR, was used to amplify TCRbeta CDR3 regions from genomic DNA. The study's own analysis went as follows. Within the assay, amplification of reference gene primers was used to estimate how many nucleated cells each sample contained. To quantify the absolute abundance of each unique TCRbeta CDR3 rearrangement, sequence reads were collapsed and filtered. For each sample, productive Simpson clonality was calculated as the square root of Simpson's diversity index over productive rearrangements. The immuneACCESS repertoire file appears here via TCRdb, limited to in-frame rearrangements. These files lack a portion of the clones; in checked studies, under half of the deficit traces to unresolved V genes, and the cause of the others is not known. That table is the source of V, J and clone size, and D and trimming were worked out from the DNA. A total of a few hundred thousand clones appear in this sample, roughly nine tenths of them only once. In total, the top ten clones hold under 3% of the sample.

V ends up 4 bases short and J 5 bases short, with an unmatched junction base count of 19. CDR1 and CDR2 are read off the germline V gene as SGHTS and YDEGEE. The CDR3 goes from the cysteine to the phenylalanine over 18 residues. Of all the DNA, just the CDR3 is kept, 54 bases in frame from base 1. The TCR was taken from a woman aged 18-29 years who had recovered from COVID-19. The specimen sequenced was PBMCs or T cells enriched from blood (not recorded which). This receptor chain uses TRBV5-8 and TRBJ2-5; TRBD2 lines up with 8 middle nucleotides. The sequenced DNA: TGTGCCAGCAGCGAAACCGGGACTAGTGTGGGCTGGGTGGAGACCCAGTACTTC. Its coded protein is CASSETGTSVGWVETQYF.